This T cell receptor beta chain comes out of a study of OX40 agonist ivuxolimab in advanced cancers. Study at large: Clinicians treated patients with ivuxolimab, an agonistic anti-OX40 (CD134) antibody. A mean age of roughly 60 years, range about 23 to 80, was recorded, and approximately 85% were male. Whole-study findings and limits: At 0.1 to 3.0 mg/kg, CD4+ and CD8+ blood T cells expanded clonally by week 6.

The sampling schedule covered blood at baseline, cycle 4 day 1, and cycle 7 day 1. Clones were sequenced by immunoSEQ multiplex PCR, and TCRdb holds only the in-frame ones, with some missing. This table holds around 30,000 clones, approximately 86% found once. Note on this clone: The antigen remains unidentified.

Trimming removed 3 bases at V and 6 bases at J, with 9 bases between. Looked up from germline, CDR1 is SGHDN and CDR2 is FVKESK. CDR3 size: 13 residues. The source of this sequence is an adult with an advanced solid tumor such as melanoma, head and neck, liver or kidney cancer. Specimen: CD4+ or CD8+ T cells sorted from blood, collected in a trial of the OX40 agonist ivuxolimab. V gene TRBV14 combines with J gene TRBJ2-4; possibly TRBD2 for D (7 bases). Written as DNA, the CDR3 is TGTGCCAGCAGCCACGGGGGGCCAAACATTCAGTACTTC. Translation: CASSHGGPNIQYF. Full variable domain (outside the CDR3, taken from reference TRBV14 and TRBJ2-4): EAGVTQFPSHSVIEKGQTVTLRCDPISGHDNLYWYRRVMGKEIKFLLHFVKESKQDESGMPNNRFLAERTGGTYSTLKVQPAELEDSGVYFCASSHGGPNIQYFGAGTRLSVL.